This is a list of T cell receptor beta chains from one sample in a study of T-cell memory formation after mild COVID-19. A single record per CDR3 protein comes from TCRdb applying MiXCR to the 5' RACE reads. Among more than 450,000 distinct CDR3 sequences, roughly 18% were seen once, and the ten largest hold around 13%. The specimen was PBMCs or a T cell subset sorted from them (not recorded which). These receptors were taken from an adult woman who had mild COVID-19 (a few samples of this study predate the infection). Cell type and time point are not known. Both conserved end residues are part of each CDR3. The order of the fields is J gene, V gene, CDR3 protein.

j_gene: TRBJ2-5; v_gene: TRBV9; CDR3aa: CASSVEASWQETQYF
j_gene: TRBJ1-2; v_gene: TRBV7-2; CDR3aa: CASSRGNGYTF
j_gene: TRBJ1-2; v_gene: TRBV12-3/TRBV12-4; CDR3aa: CASTPLGGNNYGYTF
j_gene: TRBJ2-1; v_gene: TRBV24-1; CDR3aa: CATSLGGSSYNEQFF
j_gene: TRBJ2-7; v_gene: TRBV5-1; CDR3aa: CASSSGLAGKEQYF
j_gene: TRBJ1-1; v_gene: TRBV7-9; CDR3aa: CASSLGLDNTEAFF
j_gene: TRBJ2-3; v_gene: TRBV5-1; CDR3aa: CASSLGTSSDTQYF
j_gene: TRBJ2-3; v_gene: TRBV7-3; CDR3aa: CASGRSSTDTQYF
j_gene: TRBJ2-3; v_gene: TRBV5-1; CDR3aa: CASSVQGESDTQYF
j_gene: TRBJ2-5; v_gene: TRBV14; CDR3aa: CASSQDAEETQYF
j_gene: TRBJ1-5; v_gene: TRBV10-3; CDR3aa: CAISESGTPVGQPQHF
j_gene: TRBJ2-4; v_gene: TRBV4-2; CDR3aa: CASSLTSGIDKNIQYF
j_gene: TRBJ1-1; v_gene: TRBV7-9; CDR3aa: CASSSPGTGGLGVEAFF
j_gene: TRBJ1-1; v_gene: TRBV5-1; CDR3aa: CASSPATAMNTEAFF
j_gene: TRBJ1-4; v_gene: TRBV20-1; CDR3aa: CSVPRGDEKLFF
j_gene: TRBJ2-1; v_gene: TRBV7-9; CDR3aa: CASSLAPYSGGAWYNEQFF
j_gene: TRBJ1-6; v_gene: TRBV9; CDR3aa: CASSVGQGNSPLHF
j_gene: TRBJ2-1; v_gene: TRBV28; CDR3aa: CASSFLAAPYNEQFF
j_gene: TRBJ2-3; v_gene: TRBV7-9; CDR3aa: CASSSLTRGATDTQYF
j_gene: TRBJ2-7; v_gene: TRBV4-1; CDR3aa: CASSQYHPRSYEQYF
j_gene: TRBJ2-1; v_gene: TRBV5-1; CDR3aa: CASSDSGNHNEQFF
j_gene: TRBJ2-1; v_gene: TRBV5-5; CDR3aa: CASRVWNPLAGGSSYNEQFF
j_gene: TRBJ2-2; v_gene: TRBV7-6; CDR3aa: CASSLAHRNTGELFF
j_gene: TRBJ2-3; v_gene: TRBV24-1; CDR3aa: CATSETSGRTTDTQYF
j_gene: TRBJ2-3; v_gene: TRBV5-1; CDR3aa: CASSSPSGGAWDTQYF
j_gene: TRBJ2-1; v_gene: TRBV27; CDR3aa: CASSLFGLAGAGIGEQFF
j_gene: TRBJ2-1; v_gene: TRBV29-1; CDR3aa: CSVGRQGGRREQFF
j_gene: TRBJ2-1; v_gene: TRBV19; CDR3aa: CASKFSGDEQFF
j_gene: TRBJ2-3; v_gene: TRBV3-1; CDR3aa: CASSQALFTSGGLTDTQYF
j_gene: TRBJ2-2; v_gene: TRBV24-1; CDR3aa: CATSDFGTGVTGELFF
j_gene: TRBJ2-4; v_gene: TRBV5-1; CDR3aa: CASSFQQGSIQYF
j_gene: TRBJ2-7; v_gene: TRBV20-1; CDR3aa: CSAAPTGLSISYEQYF
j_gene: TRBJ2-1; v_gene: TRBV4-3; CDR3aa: CASSQDRLDEQFF
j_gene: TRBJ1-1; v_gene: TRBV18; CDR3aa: CASSPQRGTTEAFF
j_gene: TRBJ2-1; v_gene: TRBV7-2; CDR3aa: CASSSTSGSHNEQFF
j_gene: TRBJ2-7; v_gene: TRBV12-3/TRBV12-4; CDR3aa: CASSHVGGYEQYF
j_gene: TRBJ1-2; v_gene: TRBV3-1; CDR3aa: CASSQEGRDGYTF
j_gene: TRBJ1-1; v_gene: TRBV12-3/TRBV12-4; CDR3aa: CASSFYRASKNTEAFF
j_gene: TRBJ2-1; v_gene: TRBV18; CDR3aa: CASSPPLAGDLQFF
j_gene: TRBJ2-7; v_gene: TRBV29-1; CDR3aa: CSVEAYFEQYF
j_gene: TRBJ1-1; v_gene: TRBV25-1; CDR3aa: CASSESRTPFMTEAFF
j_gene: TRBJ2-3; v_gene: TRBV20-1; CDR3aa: CSAQGYSTDTQYF
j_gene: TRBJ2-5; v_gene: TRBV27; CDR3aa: CASRLAGGKETQYF
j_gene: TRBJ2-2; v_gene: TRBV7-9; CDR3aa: CASRLSGTDNTGELFF
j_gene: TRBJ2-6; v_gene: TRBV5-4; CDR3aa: CASRTGQGAPGANVLTF
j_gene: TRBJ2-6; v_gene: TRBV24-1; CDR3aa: CATSDADRGRGANVLTF